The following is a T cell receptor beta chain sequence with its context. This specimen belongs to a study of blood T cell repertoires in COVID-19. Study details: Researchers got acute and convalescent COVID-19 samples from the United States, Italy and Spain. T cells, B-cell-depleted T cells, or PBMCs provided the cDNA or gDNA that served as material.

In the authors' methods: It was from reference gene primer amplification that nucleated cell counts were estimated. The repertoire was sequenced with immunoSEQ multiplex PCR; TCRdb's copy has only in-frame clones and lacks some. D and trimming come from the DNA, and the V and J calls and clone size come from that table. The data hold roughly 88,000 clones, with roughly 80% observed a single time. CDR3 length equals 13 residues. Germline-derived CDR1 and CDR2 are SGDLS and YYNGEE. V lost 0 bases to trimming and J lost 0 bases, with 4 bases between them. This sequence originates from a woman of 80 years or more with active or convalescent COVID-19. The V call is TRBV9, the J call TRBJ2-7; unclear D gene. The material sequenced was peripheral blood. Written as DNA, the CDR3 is TGTGCCAGCAGCGTAGGTATCTCCTACGAGCAGTACTTC. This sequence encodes CASSVGISYEQYF.